This T cell receptor beta chain is drawn from a study of CD8 T cells in ankylosing spondylitis. With molecular barcodes, quantitative 5'-RACE was used to make the TCR beta libraries. MiXCR, applied by TCRdb to the 5' RACE reads, yields one record per CDR3 protein. The data show 50,000 to 70,000 distinct CDR3 sequences, with 6.2% seen just once and just under 5% held by the top ten. Germline lookup yields CDR1 SGHKS and CDR2 YYEKEE (reference sequence). This CDR3 contains 13 residues. V gave up 0 bases and J gave up 3 bases, with 6 bases separating them. Whole-study results and caveats: Disease-linked clones were reportedly significantly enriched in matched ankylosing spondylitis synovial fluid. In ankylosing spondylitis blood, a motif of seven or eight highly homologous TCR beta variants appeared characteristic. Some motif variants had been reported before (in reactive arthritis synovial fluid and blood).

This clonotype was recorded at least ten times. Its antigen is still unknown. What was sequenced was synovial fluid, either unsorted or a sorted T cell fraction (not recorded which). This clonotype was sampled from a male donor with ankylosing spondylitis. The chain couples TRBV5-5 to TRBJ2-5; D not resolved. CDR3 in amino acids: CASSLGLEETQYF. CDR3 in DNA: TGTGCCAGCAGCTTGGGGCTCGAAGAGACCCAGTACTTC.